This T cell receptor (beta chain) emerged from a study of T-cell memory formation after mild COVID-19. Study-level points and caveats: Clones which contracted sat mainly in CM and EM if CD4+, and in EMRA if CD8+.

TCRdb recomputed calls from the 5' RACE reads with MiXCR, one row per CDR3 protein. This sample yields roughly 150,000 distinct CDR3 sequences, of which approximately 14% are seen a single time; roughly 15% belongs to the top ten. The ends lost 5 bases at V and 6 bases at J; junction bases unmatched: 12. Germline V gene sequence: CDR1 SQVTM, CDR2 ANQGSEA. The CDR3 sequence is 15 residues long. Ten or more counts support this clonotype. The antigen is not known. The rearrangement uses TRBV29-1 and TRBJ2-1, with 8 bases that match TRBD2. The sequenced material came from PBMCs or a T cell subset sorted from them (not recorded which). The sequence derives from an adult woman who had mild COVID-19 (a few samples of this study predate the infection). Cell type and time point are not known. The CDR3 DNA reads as TGCAGCGTTATTCACAGCGGGAGATCCATCAATGAGCAGTTCTTC. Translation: CSVIHSGRSINEQFF.